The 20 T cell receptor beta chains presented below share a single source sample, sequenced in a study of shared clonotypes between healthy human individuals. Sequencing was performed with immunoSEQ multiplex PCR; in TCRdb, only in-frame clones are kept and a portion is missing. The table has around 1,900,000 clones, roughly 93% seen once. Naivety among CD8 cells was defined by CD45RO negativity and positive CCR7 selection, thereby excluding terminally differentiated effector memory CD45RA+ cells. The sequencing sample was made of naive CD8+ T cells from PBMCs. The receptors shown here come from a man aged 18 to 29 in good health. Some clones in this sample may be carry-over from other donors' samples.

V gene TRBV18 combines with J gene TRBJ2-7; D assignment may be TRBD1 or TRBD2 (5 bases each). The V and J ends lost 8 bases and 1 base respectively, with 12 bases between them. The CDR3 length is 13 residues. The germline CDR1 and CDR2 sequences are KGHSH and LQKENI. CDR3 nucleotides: TGTGCCAGCAGGGGATTAGCGTCCTACGAGCAGTACTTC. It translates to CASRGLASYEQYF.

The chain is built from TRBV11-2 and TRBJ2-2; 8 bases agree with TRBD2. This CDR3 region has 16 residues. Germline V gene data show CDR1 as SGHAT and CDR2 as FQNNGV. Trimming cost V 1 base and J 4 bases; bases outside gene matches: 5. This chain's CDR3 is CASSLVMRGATGELFF. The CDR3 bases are TGTGCCAGCAGCTTAGTTATGCGGGGGGCCACCGGGGAGCTGTTTTTT.

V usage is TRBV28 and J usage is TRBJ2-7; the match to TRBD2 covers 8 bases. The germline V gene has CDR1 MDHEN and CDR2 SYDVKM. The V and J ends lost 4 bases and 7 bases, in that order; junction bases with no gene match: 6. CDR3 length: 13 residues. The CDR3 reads CASSYTGGGEQYF. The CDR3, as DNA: TGTGCCAGCAGTTACACGGGAGGGGGGGAGCAGTACTTC. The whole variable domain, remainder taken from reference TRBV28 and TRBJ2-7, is DVKVTQSSRYLVKRTGEKVFLECVQDMDHENMFWYRQDPGLGLRLIYFSYDVKMKEKGDIPEGYSVSREKKERFSLILESASTNQTSMYLCASSYTGGGEQYFGPGTRLTVT.

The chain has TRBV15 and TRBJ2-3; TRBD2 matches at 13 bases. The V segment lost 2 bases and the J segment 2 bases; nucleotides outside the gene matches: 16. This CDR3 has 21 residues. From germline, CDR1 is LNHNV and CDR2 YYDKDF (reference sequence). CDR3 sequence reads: CATSRTLPGLAGASFTDTQYF. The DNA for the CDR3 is TGTGCCACCAGCAGAACCCTCCCCGGACTAGCGGGAGCAAGCTTCACAGATACGCAGTATTTT.

DNA for the CDR3: TGTGCCAGCACCGTTGGGCCTCTCGGAGCCAAAAACATTCAGTACTTC. Residues: CASTVGPLGAKNIQYF. The chain employs TRBV2 and TRBJ2-4, with unresolved D. Germline CDR1 and CDR2: SNHLY and FYNNEI. The CDR3 is 16 residues long. The V gene lost 7 bases and the J gene lost 0 bases, with 16 bases spanning the gap.

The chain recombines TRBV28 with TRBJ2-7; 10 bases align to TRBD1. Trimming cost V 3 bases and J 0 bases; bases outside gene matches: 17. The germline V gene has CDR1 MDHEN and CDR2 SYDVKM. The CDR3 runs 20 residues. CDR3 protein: CASSFPTGTGVFFGSYEQYF. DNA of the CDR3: TGTGCCAGCAGTTTCCCCACCGGGACAGGGGTGTTCTTTGGCTCCTACGAGCAGTACTTC. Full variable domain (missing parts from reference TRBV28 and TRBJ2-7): DVKVTQSSRYLVKRTGEKVFLECVQDMDHENMFWYRQDPGLGLRLIYFSYDVKMKEKGDIPEGYSVSREKKERFSLILESASTNQTSMYLCASSFPTGTGVFFGSYEQYFGPGTRLTVT.

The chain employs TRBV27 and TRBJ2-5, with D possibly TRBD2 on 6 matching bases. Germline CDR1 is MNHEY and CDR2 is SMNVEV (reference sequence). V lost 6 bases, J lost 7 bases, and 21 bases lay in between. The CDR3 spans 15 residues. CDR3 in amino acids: CASSPLGGVGWTQYF. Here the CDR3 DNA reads TGTGCCAGCAGCCCCCTAGGAGGGGTAGGTTGGACCCAGTACTTC.

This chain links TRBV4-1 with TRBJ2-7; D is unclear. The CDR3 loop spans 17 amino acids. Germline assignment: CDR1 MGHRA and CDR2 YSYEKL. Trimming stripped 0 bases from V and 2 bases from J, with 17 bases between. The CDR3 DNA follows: TGCGCCAGCAGCCAAGATAGTGCGGTGGTCGGAGCCTACGAGCAGTACTTC. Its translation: CASSQDSAVVGAYEQYF.

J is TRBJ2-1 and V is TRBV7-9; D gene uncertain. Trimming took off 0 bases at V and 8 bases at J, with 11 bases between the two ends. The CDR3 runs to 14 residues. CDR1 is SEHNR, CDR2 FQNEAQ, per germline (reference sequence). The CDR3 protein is CASSLAMAWDEQFF. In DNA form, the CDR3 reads TGTGCCAGCAGCTTAGCGATGGCCTGGGATGAGCAGTTCTTC.

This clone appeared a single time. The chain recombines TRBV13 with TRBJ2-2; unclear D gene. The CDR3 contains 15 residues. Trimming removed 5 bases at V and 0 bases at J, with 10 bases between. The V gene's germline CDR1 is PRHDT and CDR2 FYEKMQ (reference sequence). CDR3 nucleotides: TGTGCCAGCAGCGAGGACGAGTCGAACACCGGGGAGCTGTTTTTT. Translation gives CASSEDESNTGELFF. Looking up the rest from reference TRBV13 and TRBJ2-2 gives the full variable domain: AAGVIQSPRHLIKEKRETATLKCYPIPRHDTVYWYQQGPGQDPQFLISFYEKMQSDKGSIPDRFSAQQFSDYHSELNMSSLELGDSALYFCASSEDESNTGELFFGEGSRLTVL.

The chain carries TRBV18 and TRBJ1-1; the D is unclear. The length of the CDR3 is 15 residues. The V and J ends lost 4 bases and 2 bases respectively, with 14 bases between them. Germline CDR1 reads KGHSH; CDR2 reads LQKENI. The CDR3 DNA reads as TGTGCCAGCTCACTTGTGGGCGGAAGAAACACTGAAGCTTTCTTT. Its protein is CASSLVGGRNTEAFF. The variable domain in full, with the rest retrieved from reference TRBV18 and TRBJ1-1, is NAGVMQNPRHLVRRRGQEARLRCSPMKGHSHVYWYRQLPEEGLKFMVYLQKENIIDESGMPKERFSAEFPKEGPSILRIQQVVRGDSAAYFCASSLVGGRNTEAFFGQGTRLTVV.

DNA for the CDR3: TGTGCCAGCAGTGAATACCGGGGGGGAATCGCCTACGAGCAGTACTTC. Translation: CASSEYRGGIAYEQYF. The chain has TRBV6-1 and TRBJ2-7; 8 bases align to TRBD2. V dropped 2 bases and J dropped 2; count of bases not matched to a gene: 8. There are 16 residues in the CDR3. Germline loops: CDR1 MNHNS, CDR2 SASEGT.

The CDR3 coding sequence is TGTGCCAGCAGCTTAGTGTCTAGCGGATGGGGAGATACGCAGTATTTT. This gives the protein CASSLVSSGWGDTQYF. The genes are TRBV13 and TRBJ2-3; 7 bases map to TRBD2. The V and J ends lost 1 base and 5 bases, in that order; junction bases with no gene match: 9. The CDR3 totals 16 residues. The germline gives CDR1 PRHDT, CDR2 FYEKMQ (reference sequence).

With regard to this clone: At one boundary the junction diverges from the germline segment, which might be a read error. CDR3 DNA sequence: TGTGCCAACAGTGTGTCCAGGGGCGAGACCCAGTACTTC. Amino acid sequence: CANSVSRGETQYF. The genes are TRBV6-1 and TRBJ2-5; tentatively, D is TRBD1 (6 bases). The germline CDR1 and CDR2 sequences are MNHNS and SASEGT. This CDR3 is built from 13 residues.

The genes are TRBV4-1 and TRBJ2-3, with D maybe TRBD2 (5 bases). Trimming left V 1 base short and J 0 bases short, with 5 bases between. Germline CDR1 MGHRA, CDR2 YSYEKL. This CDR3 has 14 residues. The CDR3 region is CASSQGLSTDTQYF. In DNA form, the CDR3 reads TGCGCCAGCAGCCAAGGACTAAGCACAGATACGCAGTATTTT.

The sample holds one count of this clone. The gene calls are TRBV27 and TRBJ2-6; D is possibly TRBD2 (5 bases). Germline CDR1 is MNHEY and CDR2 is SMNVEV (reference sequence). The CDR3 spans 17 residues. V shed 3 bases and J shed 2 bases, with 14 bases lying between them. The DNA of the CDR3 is TGTGCCAGCAGTTTTGGTTTCGGGGAACCTGGGGCCAACGTCCTGACTTTC. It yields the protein CASSFGFGEPGANVLTF. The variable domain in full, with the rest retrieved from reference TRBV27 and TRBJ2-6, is EAQVTQNPRYLITVTGKKLTVTCSQNMNHEYMSWYRQDPGLGLRQIYYSMNVEVTDKGDVPEGYKVSRKEKRNFPLILESPSPNQTSLYFCASSFGFGEPGANVLTFGAGSRLTVL.

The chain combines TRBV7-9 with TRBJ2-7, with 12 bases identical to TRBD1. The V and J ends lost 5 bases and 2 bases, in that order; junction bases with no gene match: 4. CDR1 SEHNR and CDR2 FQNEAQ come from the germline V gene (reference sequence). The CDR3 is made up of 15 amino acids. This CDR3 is CASSDRDRGPYEQYF. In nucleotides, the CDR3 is TGTGCCAGCAGCGACCGGGACAGGGGGCCCTACGAGCAGTACTTC.

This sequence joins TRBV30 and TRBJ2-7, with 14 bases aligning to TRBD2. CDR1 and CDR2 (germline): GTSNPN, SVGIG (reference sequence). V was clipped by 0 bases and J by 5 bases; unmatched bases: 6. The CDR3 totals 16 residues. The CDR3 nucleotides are TGTGCCTGGAGTGTCCGACTAGCGGGAGGGGCCAACGAGCAGTACTTC. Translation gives CAWSVRLAGGANEQYF.

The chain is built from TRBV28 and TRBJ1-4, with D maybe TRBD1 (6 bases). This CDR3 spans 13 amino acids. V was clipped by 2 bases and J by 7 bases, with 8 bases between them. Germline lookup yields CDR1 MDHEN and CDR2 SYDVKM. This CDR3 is CASSLGGREKLFF. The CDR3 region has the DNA TGTGCCAGCAGTTTAGGGGGGCGTGAAAAACTGTTTTTT.

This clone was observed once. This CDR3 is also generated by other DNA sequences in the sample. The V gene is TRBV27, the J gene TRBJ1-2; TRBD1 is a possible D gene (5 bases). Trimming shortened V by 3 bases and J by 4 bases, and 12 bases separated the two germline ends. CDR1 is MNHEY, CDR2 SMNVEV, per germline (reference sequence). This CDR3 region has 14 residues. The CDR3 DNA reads TGTGCCAGCAGTTTCCAGGGCTCGGGCTATGGCTACACCTTC. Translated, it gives CASSFQGSGYGYTF.